The 14 T cell receptor beta chains given below trace back to one sample, sequenced in a study of T cells after yellow fever vaccination. TCRdb re-analysed the 5' RACE reads in MiXCR, keeping a single row per CDR3 protein. The sample contains 310,000 or so distinct CDR3 sequences, 6.8% of which appear only once. The material was PBMCs, obtained roughly seven weeks after the first yellow fever vaccination. The receptors here all came from a man younger than 30 who received the YFV17D yellow fever vaccine.

The V call is TRBV25-1, the J call TRBJ2-3, with D possibly being TRBD1 or TRBD2 (5 bases each). The germline gives CDR1 MGHDK, CDR2 SYGVNS. V gave up 1 base and J gave up 2 bases, with 10 bases separating them. The CDR3 length is 15 residues. This chain's CDR3 is CASSEFGTFTDTQYF. The CDR3 region has the DNA TGTGCCAGCAGTGAATTCGGGACCTTCACAGATACGCAGTATTTT.

The chain recombines TRBV2 with TRBJ1-1; D possibly corresponds to TRBD1 (5 bases). CDR3 length: 14 amino acids. The germline V and J ends were trimmed by 7 bases and 0 bases, with 12 bases remaining between them. CDR1 is SNHLY, CDR2 FYNNEI, per germline. The CDR3 DNA reads TGTGCCAGCACCTACAGGCCTATGAACACTGAAGCTTTCTTT. The encoded protein is CASTYRPMNTEAFF. Full variable domain (rest looked up from reference TRBV2 and TRBJ1-1): EPEVTQTPSHQVTQMGQEVILRCVPISNHLYFYWYRQILGQKVEFLVSFYNNEISEKSEIFDDQFSVERPDGSNFTLKIRSTKLEDSAMYFCASTYRPMNTEAFFGQGTRLTVV.

The rearrangement links TRBV5-1 to TRBJ2-6; either TRBD1 or TRBD2 may supply D (5 bases each). The CDR3 runs 19 residues. From germline, CDR1 is SGHRS and CDR2 YFSETQ. V was pared by 3 bases and J by 0 bases, with 19 bases between. CDR3 DNA: TGCGCCAGCAGCTCGTACATACCGGGACGTCGCTCTGGGGCCAACGTCCTGACTTTC. The encoded protein is CASSSYIPGRRSGANVLTF. Looking up the rest from reference TRBV5-1 and TRBJ2-6 gives the full variable domain: KAGVTQTPRYLIKTRGQQVTLSCSPISGHRSVSWYQQTPGQGLQFLFEYFSETQRNKGNFPGRFSGRQFSNSRSEMNVSTLELGDSALYLCASSSYIPGRRSGANVLTFGAGSRLTVL.

This clonotype appeared a few times. This chain connects TRBV4-3 to TRBJ1-4; D gene ambiguous. Trimming took 0 bases from V and 9 from J, leaving 20 bases between them. The V gene's germline CDR1 is LGHNA and CDR2 YSLEER. The length of the CDR3 is 17 residues. As DNA, the CDR3 is TGCGCCAGCAGCCAAGATCCCCCATTTCCCACTGCACAAAAACTGTTTTTT. Protein sequence: CASSQDPPFPTAQKLFF.

The chain is built from TRBV20-1 and TRBJ2-3, with D tentatively TRBD2 (7 bases). Trimming pared 6 bases from V and 2 bases from J, leaving 18 bases between. This CDR3 has 15 amino acids. Germline lookup yields CDR1 DFQATT and CDR2 SNEGSKA (reference sequence). CDR3 residues: CSAEGGRGNTDTQYF. The CDR3 coding sequence is TGCAGTGCCGAGGGGGGGCGGGGGAACACAGATACGCAGTATTTT.

The chain employs TRBV6-5 and TRBJ1-5; the D is unclear. The germline CDR1 and CDR2 sequences are MNHEY and SVGAGI. Trimming removed 0 bases at V and 6 bases at J, with 6 bases between. This CDR3 region has 13 residues. CDR3 region: CASSYSNVQPQHF. The CDR3 DNA reads TGTGCCAGCAGTTACTCGAATGTTCAGCCCCAGCATTTT.

The chain employs TRBV18 and TRBJ1-1; a weak D match, TRBD1 (5 bases). Trimming removed 3 bases from V and 6 bases from J, with 20 bases in between. The CDR3 spans 16 residues. The germline V gene encodes CDR1 KGHSH and CDR2 LQKENI. The CDR3 loop reads CASSPSGPGFVPEAFF. The CDR3 region has the DNA TGTGCCAGCTCACCTTCGGGGCCGGGTTTCGTCCCTGAAGCTTTCTTT. The full variable domain, with the rest looked up from reference TRBV18 and TRBJ1-1, is NAGVMQNPRHLVRRRGQEARLRCSPMKGHSHVYWYRQLPEEGLKFMVYLQKENIIDESGMPKERFSAEFPKEGPSILRIQQVVRGDSAAYFCASSPSGPGFVPEAFFGQGTRLTVV.

This clonotype was seen a handful of times. V and J are TRBV3-1 and TRBJ2-2; D ambiguous. V gave up 4 bases and J gave up 0 bases, with 9 bases separating them. The CDR3 is made up of 15 amino acids. Germline lookup yields CDR1 LGHDT and CDR2 YNNKEL (reference sequence). The CDR3 DNA follows: TGTGCCAGCAGCCGATATTCCGCGAACACCGGGGAGCTGTTTTTT. This sequence encodes CASSRYSANTGELFF.

In this sample, this clonotype turned up many times. The rearrangement links TRBV5-6 to TRBJ2-1; the match to TRBD1 covers 8 bases. This CDR3 region has 16 residues. Germline CDR1 is SGHDT and CDR2 is YYEEEE. Trimming removed 1 base from V and 2 bases from J; junction bases left unmatched: 5. CDR3 residues: CASSLPTGATYNEQFF. The CDR3 DNA follows: TGTGCCAGCAGCTTGCCGACAGGGGCGACCTACAATGAGCAGTTCTTC.

This clonotype was seen a few times. V usage is TRBV6-1 and J usage is TRBJ2-7; D could derive from TRBD1 or TRBD2 (6 bases each). V lost 5 bases and J lost 2, with 25 bases in between. Germline loops: CDR1 MNHNS, CDR2 SASEGT. CDR3 length: 18 amino acids. DNA for the CDR3: TGTGCCAGCAGTCGGGCCCGGACTTTCGGGGGCCTTCCCTACGAGCAGTACTTC. It yields the protein CASSRARTFGGLPYEQYF.

This clonotype was seen a handful of times. The rearrangement links TRBV5-1 to TRBJ1-2; unclear D gene. Trimming stripped 0 bases from V and 2 bases from J, with 8 bases between. Germline V gives CDR1 SGHRS, CDR2 YFSETQ. This CDR3 contains 14 residues. The CDR3 DNA is TGCGCCAGCAGCTTGGGAGCGGACAACTATGGCTACACCTTC. Encoded protein: CASSLGADNYGYTF.

The CDR3 here is CASSLASAGAHTDTQYF. The CDR3 DNA reads TGCGCCAGCAGCTTGGCCTCTGCGGGGGCCCACACAGATACGCAGTATTTT. The V and J genes are TRBV5-1 and TRBJ2-3, with D perhaps matching TRBD2 (7 bases). The CDR3 is 17 amino acids. The ends were cut back, 0 bases at V and 2 bases at J, with 16 bases in the middle. Germline loops: CDR1 SGHRS, CDR2 YFSETQ. The whole variable domain, remainder taken from reference TRBV5-1 and TRBJ2-3, is KAGVTQTPRYLIKTRGQQVTLSCSPISGHRSVSWYQQTPGQGLQFLFEYFSETQRNKGNFPGRFSGRQFSNSRSEMNVSTLELGDSALYLCASSLASAGAHTDTQYFGPGTRLTVL.

The chain links TRBV4-1 to TRBJ1-2; D might be TRBD1 (5 bases). With 1 base removed from V and 8 bases from J, the gap between germline ends came to 11 bases. Germline CDR1 MGHRA, CDR2 YSYEKL. CDR3 length: 13 amino acids. The CDR3 nucleotides read TGCGCCAGCAGCCAAGGGGACGCCAGAGGCTACACCTTC. Residues: CASSQGDARGYTF.

The genes are TRBV7-9 and TRBJ2-5, with no clear D. The CDR3 runs to 12 residues. The V gene's germline CDR1 is SEHNR and CDR2 FQNEAQ (reference sequence). Trimming took off 5 bases at V and 5 bases at J, with 9 bases between the two ends. The CDR3 DNA sequence: TGTGCCAGCAGCCGGACCAGTGAGACCCAGTACTTC. Translation: CASSRTSETQYF. The variable domain in full, completed from reference TRBV7-9 and TRBJ2-5, reads DTGVSQNPRHKITKRGQNVTFRCDPISEHNRLYWYRQTLGQGPEFLTYFQNEAQLEKSRLLSDRFSAERPKGSFSTLEIQRTEQGDSAMYLCASSRTSETQYFGPGTRLLVL.